This passage covers 11 T cell receptor beta chains from one sample sequenced in a study of shared clonotypes between healthy human individuals. Sequenced by immunoSEQ multiplex PCR; TCRdb stores in-frame clones only, minus some. The sample contains some 1.1 million clones, approximately 80% of which appear only once. The source material was memory CD4+ T cells from PBMCs. Subset specified: CD45RA-negative fraction. The receptors stem from a man younger than 35 in good health. Some clones in this sample may be carry-over from other donors' samples.

This rearrangement joins TRBV7-3 to TRBJ2-2; D uncertain. Trimming pared 5 bases from V and 7 bases from J, leaving 14 bases between. CDR3 size: 14 residues. CDR1 and CDR2 (germline): SGHTA, FQGTGA. The CDR3 DNA is TGTGCCAGCAGCCCCGGACCCGTAGGCGGGGAGCTGTTTTTT. Residues: CASSPGPVGGELFF.

The chain combines TRBV14 with TRBJ1-2; 8 positions agree with TRBD1. V gave up 1 base and J gave up 5 bases; unmatched junction bases: 9. This CDR3 is 16 amino acids long. Germline values: CDR1 SGHDN, CDR2 FVKESK. The CDR3 protein is CASSQGWDRTSYGYTF. CDR3 DNA: TGTGCCAGCAGCCAAGGTTGGGACAGGACTTCTTATGGCTACACCTTC.

The chain employs TRBV28 and TRBJ1-2; possible D gene TRBD1, 6 bases. CDR3 length: 13 amino acids. Trimming stripped 9 bases from V and 8 bases from J, with 19 bases between. CDR1 and CDR2 (germline): MDHEN, SYDVKM. CDR3 amino acids: CASCGGANLGYTF. The CDR3 nucleotides are TGTGCCAGTTGCGGGGGCGCAAATCTAGGCTACACCTTC.

This rearrangement joins TRBV7-8 to TRBJ1-2, with 8 positions matching TRBD1. Looked up from germline, CDR1 is SGHVS and CDR2 is FQNEAQ. V dropped 8 bases and J dropped 11; count of bases not matched to a gene: 19. CDR3 length equals 15 residues. CDR3 nucleotides: TGTGCCAGCGCTTTGTCAACCTTGACAGGGGTACATTACACCTTC. This gives the protein CASALSTLTGVHYTF.

This clone is a singleton in its sample. V gene TRBV7-2 combines with J gene TRBJ1-1, with 8 positions matching TRBD1. V trimming: 2 bases; J trimming: 1 base; junction bases outside the gene matches: 9. CDR1 is SGHTA and CDR2 is FQGNSA in the germline V gene. The CDR3 totals 17 residues. CDR3 sequence reads: CASSLTAGQGGNTEAFF. For the CDR3, the DNA is TGTGCCAGCAGCTTAACGGCCGGACAGGGAGGGAACACTGAAGCTTTCTTT. The entire variable domain, with the rest obtained from reference TRBV7-2 and TRBJ1-1, is as follows: GAGVSQSPSNKVTEKGKDVELRCDPISGHTALYWYRQSLGQGLEFLIYFQGNSAPDKSGLPSDRFSAERTGGSVSTLTIQRTQQEDSAVYLCASSLTAGQGGNTEAFFGQGTRLTVV.

This clone has just one count. CDR3 residues: CASSYRTGAGELFF. The CDR3 nucleotides are TGTGCCAGCAGCTATCGCACAGGGGCCGGGGAGCTGTTTTTT. V is TRBV7-8 and J is TRBJ2-2, with 7 bases fitting TRBD1. Germline CDR1 and CDR2: SGHVS and FQNEAQ. The CDR3 is 14 amino acids. Trimming at V came to 4 bases and at J to 6 bases, leaving 5 bases not matched to a gene. Together with reference TRBV7-8 and TRBJ2-2, the CDR3 gives the full variable domain: GAGVSQSPRYKVAKRGQDVALRCDPISGHVSLFWYQQALGQGPEFLTYFQNEAQLDKSGLPSDRFFAERPEGSVSTLKIQRTQQEDSAVYLCASSYRTGAGELFFGEGSRLTVL.

The genes are TRBV7-9 and TRBJ2-2, with D possibly matching TRBD1 (5 bases). Per the germline V gene, CDR1 is SEHNR and CDR2 is FQNEAQ (reference sequence). With 2 bases removed from V and 6 bases from J, the gap between germline ends came to 13 bases. The CDR3 is made up of 15 amino acids. Written as DNA, the CDR3 is TGTGCCAGCAGCTTAAACGCAGGGTTGCCCGGGGAGCTGTTTTTT. Translation gives CASSLNAGLPGELFF. The variable domain in full, with the rest retrieved from reference TRBV7-9 and TRBJ2-2, is DTGVSQNPRHKITKRGQNVTFRCDPISEHNRLYWYRQTLGQGPEFLTYFQNEAQLEKSRLLSDRFSAERPKGSFSTLEIQRTEQGDSAMYLCASSLNAGLPGELFFGEGSRLTVL.

Here the CDR3 DNA reads TGCAGCGTTGTGGGGTTACTAGCGGACCTTGGGGATACGCAGTATTTT. Translating it yields CSVVGLLADLGDTQYF. The rearrangement joins TRBV29-1 to TRBJ2-3, with 8 bases identical to TRBD2. The CDR3 is 16 residues long. J was trimmed by 6 bases and V by 4 bases; bases with no gene match: 15. The germline CDR1 and CDR2 sequences are SQVTM and ANQGSEA.

This chain connects TRBV30 to TRBJ2-7; D is uncertain. The tail of the sequence fits TRBJ2-1 better, so the J call may be wrong. The germline V gene encodes CDR1 GTSNPN and CDR2 SVGIG (reference sequence). The CDR3 is 12 amino acids. CDR3 loop: CAWSDTSPEQFF. Here the CDR3 DNA reads TGTGCCTGGAGTGACACGAGCCCTGAGCAGTTCTTC.

The J gene is TRBJ2-7, the V gene TRBV7-2, with 8 bases identical to TRBD2. Trimming took 1 base from V and 2 from J; bases not matched to a gene: 4. CDR1 is SGHTA, CDR2 FQGNSA, per germline. The CDR3 runs to 15 residues. The CDR3 loop is CASSLGVSGAYEQYF. The CDR3 bases are TGTGCCAGCAGCTTAGGGGTTAGCGGGGCCTACGAGCAGTACTTC.

To note about this clone: Other DNA sequences in the sample encode the same CDR3. The rearrangement joins TRBV7-2 to TRBJ2-7, with unresolved D. This CDR3 has 14 residues. Deletions cut 1 base from V and 0 bases from J, with 7 bases between. Germline CDR1 SGHTA, CDR2 FQGNSA. Written as DNA, the CDR3 is TGTGCCAGCAGCTTAGGATTGCACTCCTACGAGCAGTACTTC. This codes for CASSLGLHSYEQYF.